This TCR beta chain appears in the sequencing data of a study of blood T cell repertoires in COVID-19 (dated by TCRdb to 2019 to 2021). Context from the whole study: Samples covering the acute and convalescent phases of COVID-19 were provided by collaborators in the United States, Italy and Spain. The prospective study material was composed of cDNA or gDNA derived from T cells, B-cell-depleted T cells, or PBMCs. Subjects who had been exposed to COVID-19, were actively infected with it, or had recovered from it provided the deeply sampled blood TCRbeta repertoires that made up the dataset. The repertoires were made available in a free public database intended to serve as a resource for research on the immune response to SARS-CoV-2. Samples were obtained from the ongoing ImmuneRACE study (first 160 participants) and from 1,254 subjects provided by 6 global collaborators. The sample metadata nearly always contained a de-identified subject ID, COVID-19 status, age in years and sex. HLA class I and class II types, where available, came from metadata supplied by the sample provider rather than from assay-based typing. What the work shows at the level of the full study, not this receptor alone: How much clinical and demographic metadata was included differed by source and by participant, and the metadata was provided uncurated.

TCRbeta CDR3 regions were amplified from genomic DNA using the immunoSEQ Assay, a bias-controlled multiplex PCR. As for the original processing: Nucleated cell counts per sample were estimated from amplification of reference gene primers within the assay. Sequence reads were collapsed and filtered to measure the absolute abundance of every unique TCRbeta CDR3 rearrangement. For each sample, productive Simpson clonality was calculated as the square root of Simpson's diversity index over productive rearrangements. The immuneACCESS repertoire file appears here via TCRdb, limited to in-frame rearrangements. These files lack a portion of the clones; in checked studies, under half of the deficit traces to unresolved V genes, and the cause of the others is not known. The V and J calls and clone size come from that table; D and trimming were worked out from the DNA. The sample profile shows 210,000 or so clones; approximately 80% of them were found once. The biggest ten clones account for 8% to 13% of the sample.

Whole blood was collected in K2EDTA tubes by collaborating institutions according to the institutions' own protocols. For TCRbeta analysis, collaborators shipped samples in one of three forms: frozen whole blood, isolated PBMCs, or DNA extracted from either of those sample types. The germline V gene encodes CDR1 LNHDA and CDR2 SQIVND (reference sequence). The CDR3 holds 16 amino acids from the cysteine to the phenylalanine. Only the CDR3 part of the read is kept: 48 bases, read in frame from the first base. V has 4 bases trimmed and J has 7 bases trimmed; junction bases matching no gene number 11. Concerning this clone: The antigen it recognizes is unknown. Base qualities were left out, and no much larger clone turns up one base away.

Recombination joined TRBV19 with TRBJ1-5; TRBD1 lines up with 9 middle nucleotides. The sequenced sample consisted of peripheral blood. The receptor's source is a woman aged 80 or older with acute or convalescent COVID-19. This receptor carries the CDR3 CASSSTLQGAFQPQHF. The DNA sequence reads TGTGCCAGTAGTAGCACCTTACAGGGGGCATTCCAGCCCCAGCATTTT.